One T cell receptor beta chain is described in this entry. Trimming shortened V by 3 bases and J by 0 bases, and 8 bases separated the two germline ends. The CDR3 covers 14 residues. Per germline, CDR1 SGHAT and CDR2 FQNNGV. The source of the sample is a study of glioma-infiltrating T cells after dendritic cell vaccination. Repertoires were generated with immunoSEQ multiplex PCR, while TCRdb's copy carries only in-frame clones and drops some. This table holds roughly 87,000 clones, 75% to 90% found once. Time point here: after dendritic cell vaccination, including at tumor progression/relapse. Fresh-frozen tumor tissue and more than two years of survival data were available for all.

This chain uses TRBV11-2 with TRBJ1-2; D gene ambiguous. This TCR was sampled from a human donor with glioblastoma. The specimen was blood, collected after dendritic cell vaccination. The CDR3 here is CASSFFQTNYGYTF. The CDR3 DNA follows: TGTGCCAGCAGCTTTTTCCAAACTAACTATGGCTACACCTTC. Using reference TRBV11-2 and TRBJ1-2 for the parts outside the CDR3, the full variable domain is EAGVAQSPRYKIIEKRQSVAFWCNPISGHATLYWYQQILGQGPKLLIQFQNNGVVDDSQLPKDRFSAERLKGVDSTLKIQPAKLEDSAVYLCASSFFQTNYGYTFGSGTRLTVV.